One T cell receptor beta chain is described in this entry. The target antigen is unknown. The source of the sample is a study of Tregs in tolerant kidney transplant recipients. CDR1 and CDR2 from the germline V gene are SGDLS and YYNGEE. Trimming took off 3 bases at V and 4 bases at J, with 16 bases between the two ends. CDR3 length: 15 residues. Study-level results: Expanding Tregs on activated donor B cells appeared to best identify donor-specific TCRbeta clones. Validation in larger populations is needed because few patients were studied.

Sequencing used immunoSEQ multiplex PCR; TCRdb keeps in-frame clones, though not all of them. The sample shows around 230,000 clones, 80% to 85% of them seen only once. The sequence was collected from a human donor in good health. The chain employs TRBV9 and TRBJ1-1; a weak D match, TRBD1 (6 bases). Source material: CD4+ T cells from blood. In DNA form, the CDR3 reads TGTGCCAGCAGCGAACAGGGAGTGAGGTTCACTGAAGCTTTCTTT. It yields the protein CASSEQGVRFTEAFF. Variable domain in full (rest from reference TRBV9 and TRBJ1-1): DSGVTQTPKHLITATGQRVTLRCSPRSGDLSVYWYQQSLDQGLQFLIQYYNGEERAKGNILERFSAQQFPDLHSELNLSSLELGDSALYFCASSEQGVRFTEAFFGQGTRLTVV.